These 24 T cell receptor beta chains came from one sample sequenced in a study of T cells expressing NK-cell markers (dated by TCRdb to about 2020). Library preparation used 5' RACE. Sequencing relied on an Illumina HiSeq 2000. TCRdb reprocessed the public reads and reports one entry per CDR3 protein sequence, without DNA. This sample's clone table shows some 110,000 distinct CDR3 sequences. The ten largest clones add up to around 18% of the sample. Sequenced: blood T cells: a sorted CD56 or NKG2C T cell subset, CD4+ or CD8+ T cells, or bulk PBMC T cells (not recorded which). These TCRs come from a woman aged 18 to 75 in good health.

V and J are TRBV5-5 and TRBJ2-7; TCRdb selects TRBD1, and the lack of DNA leaves this call unchecked. The CDR3 totals 15 residues. Germline loops: CDR1 SGHKS, CDR2 YYEKEE (reference sequence). CDR3 sequence reads: CASSLVLRPTDEQYF.

The V and J genes are TRBV19 and TRBJ2-3. The CDR3 extends over 15 amino acids. Looked up from germline, CDR1 is LNHDA and CDR2 is SQIVND (reference sequence). The CDR3 loop reads CASTPMAAMGDTQYF.

The J gene is TRBJ2-1, the V gene TRBV13; no DNA is available, so the TRBD2 call from TCRdb remains unchecked. The CDR3 runs to 16 residues. Germline V lookup: CDR1 PRHDT, CDR2 FYEKMQ (reference sequence). CDR3 residues: CASSLGYLAGVNEQFF.

The rearrangement uses TRBV4-3 and TRBJ1-5; TCRdb indicates TRBD1, and absent DNA this call remains unverified. CDR1 and CDR2 from the germline V gene are LGHNA and YSLEER. The CDR3 extends over 15 amino acids. The CDR3 reads CASIPRGGLHQPQHF.

The chain couples TRBV29-1 to TRBJ2-7. This CDR3 is built from 11 residues. In germline, CDR1 is SQVTM, CDR2 ANQGSEA. CDR3 in amino acids: CSVDFRAEQYF.

This sequence joins TRBV20-1 and TRBJ2-5; TCRdb selects TRBD2, and the lack of DNA leaves this call unchecked. CDR1 is DFQATT, CDR2 SNEGSKA, per germline (reference sequence). This CDR3 has 15 residues. The chain's CDR3 is CSASIRGGIQETQYF.

The chain employs TRBV11-2 and TRBJ2-5; TCRdb designates TRBD1, a call that cannot be tested without DNA. This CDR3 spans 14 amino acids. CDR1 SGHAT and CDR2 FQNNGV come from the germline V gene. This chain's CDR3 is CASSLGLGEETQYF. The variable domain in full, completed from reference TRBV11-2 and TRBJ2-5, reads EAGVAQSPRYKIIEKRQSVAFWCNPISGHATLYWYQQILGQGPKLLIQFQNNGVVDDSQLPKDRFSAERLKGVDSTLKIQPAKLEDSAVYLCASSLGLGEETQYFGPGTRLLVL.

CDR3 sequence: CASSLKTDSWRETQYF. The chain employs TRBV4-3 and TRBJ2-5. The CDR3 contains 16 residues. Germline assignment: CDR1 LGHNA and CDR2 YSLEER.

By frequency, this clonotype is medium-sized. V and J are TRBV4-3 and TRBJ2-1; TCRdb returns TRBD2, unconfirmable since there is no DNA. In germline, CDR1 is LGHNA, CDR2 YSLEER. This CDR3 contains 13 residues. CDR3 sequence: CASSRLAGGEQFF.

The chain employs TRBV19 and TRBJ2-1; TCRdb reports TRBD1, a call that lacks DNA to check it against. CDR1 is LNHDA and CDR2 is SQIVND in the germline V gene (reference sequence). The CDR3 is made up of 13 amino acids. The CDR3 protein is CASSITGHNEQFF.

The chain has TRBV4-3 and TRBJ2-7. The length of the CDR3 is 14 residues. CDR1 and CDR2 from the germline V gene are LGHNA and YSLEER. The CDR3 loop reads CASSQDLAYYEQYF.

The chain is built from TRBV7-9 and TRBJ2-7; TCRdb returns TRBD1, unconfirmable since there is no DNA. There are 13 residues in the CDR3. Germline CDR1 reads SEHNR; CDR2 reads FQNEAQ (reference sequence). The CDR3 sequence: CASSPPVSYEQYF.

The chain couples TRBV18 to TRBJ2-1. Germline lookup yields CDR1 KGHSH and CDR2 LQKENI. The CDR3 spans 15 residues. CDR3 residues: CASSPGRNSYNEQFF.

The CDR3 sequence: CASTLEGGSTDTQYF. The chain joins TRBV12-3 or TRBV12-4 to TRBJ2-3; TCRdb designates TRBD1, a call that cannot be tested without DNA. CDR3 length: 15 amino acids.

The chain couples TRBV6-2 or TRBV6-3 to TRBJ2-7; TCRdb gives TRBD1 as the D gene, but with no DNA this cannot be confirmed. Germline CDR1 is MNHEY and CDR2 is SVGEGT. This CDR3 has 17 residues. The CDR3 loop reads CASSYSPEQVGLDEQYF.

The chain carries TRBV6-5 and TRBJ1-2. The CDR3 runs to 18 residues. Germline assignment: CDR1 MNHEY and CDR2 SVGAGI. CDR3: CASSYGTFRGGGNYGYTF.

V and J are TRBV12-3 or TRBV12-4 and TRBJ1-2; TCRdb's D call, TRBD1, is unchecked because there is no DNA. This CDR3 has 14 residues. CDR3 sequence: CASSSPGGGHGYTF.

The rearrangement links TRBV7-2 to TRBJ1-1; TCRdb returns TRBD1, unconfirmable since there is no DNA. Germline V gives CDR1 SGHTA, CDR2 FQGNSA. This CDR3 contains 16 residues. The CDR3: CASSQGPGQLNTEAFF.

This chain connects TRBV20-1 to TRBJ2-1; TCRdb returns TRBD1, unconfirmable since there is no DNA. There are 12 residues in the CDR3. Germline V gene sequence: CDR1 DFQATT, CDR2 SNEGSKA (reference sequence). The CDR3: CSADKGEDEQFF.

The chain carries TRBV6-1 and TRBJ2-7; as DNA is missing, the TRBD1 call by TCRdb cannot be tested. Germline loops: CDR1 MNHNS, CDR2 SASEGT. This CDR3 is built from 14 residues. CDR3 region: CASTPGTGGNEQYF.

The J gene is TRBJ1-2, the V gene TRBV12-3 or TRBV12-4. This CDR3 is 14 amino acids long. Here the CDR3 reads CASSSGVGNYGYTF.

This chain uses TRBV9 with TRBJ1-2; without DNA, the TCRdb call of TRBD1 cannot be checked. Germline V gene data show CDR1 as SGDLS and CDR2 as YYNGEE. The CDR3 runs to 17 residues. The CDR3: CASSPRTPRGRLDGYTF.

The genes are TRBV5-5 and TRBJ2-2; as DNA is missing, the TRBD2 call by TCRdb cannot be tested. CDR3 length: 15 residues. Germline V gene sequence: CDR1 SGHKS, CDR2 YYEKEE (reference sequence). The CDR3 spells CASSRRLAGAGELFF. Together with reference TRBV5-5 and TRBJ2-2, the CDR3 gives the full variable domain: DAGVTQSPTHLIKTRGQQVTLRCSPISGHKSVSWYQQVLGQGPQFIFQYYEKEERGRGNFPDRFSARQFPNYSSELNVNALLLGDSALYLCASSRRLAGAGELFFGEGSRLTVL.

The chain joins TRBV20-1 to TRBJ2-1; TCRdb calls TRBD2, which cannot be checked without DNA. CDR1 and CDR2 from the germline V gene are DFQATT and SNEGSKA (reference sequence). The CDR3 is made up of 14 amino acids. The CDR3 is CSASFAGGPNEQFF.